The 6 T cell receptor beta chains in this list originate from one sample, sequenced in a study of Tregs in tolerant kidney transplant recipients (dated by TCRdb to between 2018 and 2020). The transplants used related donors along with nonmyeloablative bone marrow transplantation, and in the human trials mixed chimerism was transient. Library preparation used the immunoSEQ multiplex PCR assay. TCRdb took this table from immuneACCESS and kept in-frame rearrangements with V and J called. Such tables lack part of the clones; where checked against another copy, unresolved V genes explain under half of the gap, and the rest is unexplained. In all, the sample holds 65,000 to 85,000 clones, and roughly nine tenths of those were seen once. Approximately 1.4% of the sample lies in the top ten. The source was CD4+ T cells from blood (PBMCs), collected 24 months after the transplant. Every receptor here comes from a human patient who received a combined kidney and bone marrow transplant. After a transplant, some T cells may be the graft donor's own cells.

This chain links TRBV6-1 with TRBJ2-2; D call uncertain. Germline V gene data show CDR1 as MNHNS and CDR2 as SASEGT. The CDR3 has 13 amino acids. V lost 2 bases and J 5 bases, leaving 6 bases between the germline ends. CDR3 in amino acids: CASSEHRTGELFF. The CDR3, as DNA: TGTGCCAGCAGTGAACACCGGACCGGGGAGCTGTTTTTT.

The J gene is TRBJ2-4, the V gene TRBV7-8; D ambiguous. Trimming removed 1 base from V and 0 bases from J, with 4 bases in between. The CDR3 covers 14 residues. Germline CDR1 reads SGHVS; CDR2 reads FQNEAQ. This chain's CDR3 is CASSLDLAKNIQYF. In DNA, the CDR3 is TGTGCCAGCAGCTTAGATCTAGCCAAAAACATTCAGTACTTC. Drawing the rest from reference TRBV7-8 and TRBJ2-4, the complete variable domain is GAGVSQSPRYKVAKRGQDVALRCDPISGHVSLFWYQQALGQGPEFLTYFQNEAQLDKSGLPSDRFFAERPEGSVSTLKIQRTQQEDSAVYLCASSLDLAKNIQYFGAGTRLSVL.

V and J are TRBV19 and TRBJ1-4, with a tentative D call TRBD1 (5 bases). The CDR3 is 12 amino acids. Per the germline V gene, CDR1 is LNHDA and CDR2 is SQIVND (reference sequence). Trimming left V 5 bases short and J 7 bases short, with 8 bases between. CDR3 loop: CASSATGEKLFF. The CDR3 DNA is TGTGCCAGTAGTGCTACAGGTGAAAAACTGTTTTTT.

The gene calls are TRBV18 and TRBJ2-1; TRBD2 matches at 12 bases. Trimming removed 4 bases from V and 4 bases from J; junction bases left unmatched: 5. Germline V gene sequence: CDR1 KGHSH, CDR2 LQKENI. CDR3 length equals 16 residues. The CDR3 bases are TGTGCCAGCTCACGGGCGACTAGCGGGGGTTACAATGAGCAGTTCTTC. Amino acid sequence: CASSRATSGGYNEQFF.

This chain joins TRBV19 and TRBJ1-2; D possibly corresponds to TRBD1 (5 bases). The CDR3 is 14 residues long. Germline V gene sequence: CDR1 LNHDA, CDR2 SQIVND (reference sequence). Trimming left V 3 bases short and J 7 bases short, with 15 bases between. The CDR3 reads CASSMPQGRAGYTF. For the CDR3, the DNA is TGTGCCAGTAGTATGCCCCAGGGCAGGGCTGGCTACACCTTC.

The V and J genes are TRBV18 and TRBJ1-2; 8 bases are a match to TRBD1. This CDR3 spans 14 amino acids. CDR1 is KGHSH, CDR2 LQKENI, per germline. V was clipped by 3 bases and J by 7 bases; unmatched bases: 7. The CDR3 loop is CASSPSGQGSGYTF. CDR3 in DNA: TGTGCCAGCTCACCGAGCGGACAGGGAAGTGGCTACACCTTC.